Below are 21 T cell receptor beta chains sequenced from a single sample in a study of T cells in Graves' hyperthyroidism and ophthalmopathy. Authors of the study amplified TCR beta CDR3 regions from RNA transcripts. Primed by the HTBI set, a first-round RT-PCR was run on the TCR CDR3. Via MiXCR, TCRdb re-called the multiplex PCR reads, giving one row per CDR3 protein. Found here are nearly 600,000 distinct CDR3 sequences, 14% of them singletons; the top ten hold more than 5%. Material: blood. The receptors were gathered from a woman in her 30s with Graves' hyperthyroidism that later progressed to Graves' ophthalmopathy.

The rearrangement uses TRBV29-1 and TRBJ2-1; 7 bases map to TRBD1. This CDR3 comprises 13 residues. The ends lost 5 bases at V and 0 bases at J; junction bases unmatched: 1. The germline V gene has CDR1 SQVTM and CDR2 ANQGSEA. The chain's CDR3 is CSVRTGSYNEQFF. DNA for the CDR3: TGCAGCGTTAGGACAGGCTCCTACAATGAGCAGTTCTTC.

This clonotype was counted at least ten times. The chain recombines TRBV18 with TRBJ2-1; possibly TRBD1 for D (5 bases). Trimming cost V 2 bases and J 9 bases, with 11 bases left between them. Germline V gene data show CDR1 as KGHSH and CDR2 as LQKENI. The CDR3 extends over 13 amino acids. The CDR3 here is CASSPAKGIEQFF. The CDR3 nucleotides read TGTGCCAGCTCACCAGCTAAGGGGATTGAGCAGTTCTTC.

This clonotype appeared many times. This chain connects TRBV6-1 to TRBJ2-1; TRBD2 matches at 10 bases. Germline loops: CDR1 MNHNS, CDR2 SASEGT. Germline trimming cut 4 bases from V and 7 bases from J; bases unmatched to any gene: 7. The CDR3 length is 15 residues. For the CDR3, the DNA is TGTGCCAGCAGTGGTCTAGCGGGAGTCGGTAATGAGCAGTTCTTC. This translates into CASSGLAGVGNEQFF.

This clonotype was observed many times. This sequence joins TRBV11-2 and TRBJ2-7, with D unclear. The CDR3 sequence is 18 residues long. V gave up 0 bases and J gave up 1 base, with 19 bases separating them. The germline CDR1 and CDR2 sequences are SGHAT and FQNNGV. The CDR3 coding sequence is TGTGCCAGCAGCTTAGATCCCCCCTTCGGAGCGAGATCCTACGAGCAGTACTTC. Its translation: CASSLDPPFGARSYEQYF.

This clonotype was counted only a few times. This chain links TRBV28 with TRBJ2-7, with TRBD1 matching over 7 bases. J lost 1 base, V lost 10 bases, and 10 bases had no gene match. Germline V gene lookup returns CDR1 MDHEN and CDR2 SYDVKM. CDR3 length equals 14 residues. For the CDR3, the DNA is TGTGCCAACTCACAGGGACAGTCTTCCTACGAGCAGTACTTC. As protein: CANSQGQSSYEQYF. The variable domain in full, completed from reference TRBV28 and TRBJ2-7, reads DVKVTQSSRYLVKRTGEKVFLECVQDMDHENMFWYRQDPGLGLRLIYFSYDVKMKEKGDIPEGYSVSREKKERFSLILESASTNQTSMYLCANSQGQSSYEQYFGPGTRLTVT.

This clonotype was observed a handful of times. The gene calls are TRBV4-2 and TRBJ1-3; D is ambiguous. The CDR3 runs 16 residues. V was trimmed by 0 bases and J by 0 bases, leaving 9 bases between them. Germline lookup yields CDR1 LGHNA and CDR2 YNFKEQ. CDR3 in amino acids: CASSQDGEISGNTIYF. CDR3 nucleotides: TGTGCCAGCAGCCAAGATGGGGAGATCTCTGGAAACACCATATATTTT.

For this clonotype: A much bigger clone sits one base away, suggesting this may be a read error. V gene TRBV27 combines with J gene TRBJ2-7, with D uncertain. CDR1 is MNHEY and CDR2 is SMNVEV in the germline V gene (reference sequence). V was cut by 4 bases and J by 7 bases, with 14 bases left in between. The CDR3 totals 13 residues. The CDR3: CASSWLRNGEQYF. The CDR3, as DNA: TGTGCCAGCAGTTGGCTCCGTAACGGTGAGCAGTACTTC.

There are many counts of this clonotype. The chain is built from TRBV11-2 and TRBJ2-1; D gene ambiguous. V lost 3 bases and J 4 bases, leaving 13 bases between the germline ends. Per germline, CDR1 SGHAT and CDR2 FQNNGV. The CDR3 totals 15 residues. The chain's CDR3 is CASSFLGTAYNEQFF. In DNA form, the CDR3 reads TGTGCCAGCAGCTTTTTAGGTACGGCGTACAATGAGCAGTTCTTC.

In its sample, this clonotype was seen once. The chain joins TRBV9 to TRBJ1-4, with TRBD1 matching 11 bases. The CDR3 runs 14 residues. CDR1 is SGDLS and CDR2 is YYNGEE in the germline V gene. Trimming took 7 bases from V and 7 from J; bases not matched to a gene: 6. DNA for the CDR3: TGTGCCAGCGGAATGGGACAGGGGGGTGAAAAACTGTTTTTT. Protein product: CASGMGQGGEKLFF.

Regarding this clonotype: No conserved phenylalanine or tryptophan is present at the end of the CDR3, so a read error is the likely explanation. CDR3 in DNA: TGTGCCAGCACCCAGTTCTCATCCCCCGGGACAGGAGGGGCAGATACGCAGTATTGT. It yields the protein CASTQFSSPGTGGADTQYC. The chain combines TRBV9 with TRBJ2-3; 8 positions agree with TRBD1. V lost 6 bases and J lost 4; bases outside the gene matches: 22. The CDR3 has 19 residues. Germline CDR1 and CDR2: SGDLS and YYNGEE.

A few counts support this clonotype. The conserved final phenylalanine or tryptophan is absent from the CDR3, which likely points to a read error. This chain joins TRBV20-1 and TRBJ2-1, with D possibly TRBD2 on 5 matching bases. The CDR3 sequence is 13 residues long. Per germline, CDR1 DFQATT and CDR2 SNEGSKA (reference sequence). V was pared by 1 base and J by 6 bases, with 10 bases between. The CDR3 loop reads CSARVGVLNEQFL. In DNA, the CDR3 is TGCAGTGCTAGAGTCGGGGTACTCAATGAGCAGTTCCTC.

This clonotype was observed a handful of times. The gene calls are TRBV5-1 and TRBJ1-2, with 8 bases lining up with TRBD1. Looked up from germline, CDR1 is SGHRS and CDR2 is YFSETQ. Trimming at V came to 0 bases and at J to 4 bases, leaving 8 bases not matched to a gene. CDR3 length: 16 residues. The CDR3 nucleotides read TGCGCCAGCAGCTTGGCCGCAGGGGGCCCCCTCTATGGCTACACCTTC. Translating gives CASSLAAGGPLYGYTF.

In its sample, this clonotype was seen many times. The chain combines TRBV27 with TRBJ2-7; TRBD1 aligns across 8 bases. From germline, CDR1 is MNHEY and CDR2 SMNVEV (reference sequence). This CDR3 comprises 16 residues. V was pared by 6 bases and J by 1 base, with 11 bases of the junction left unmatched. The DNA for the CDR3 is TGTGCCAGCAGCCCCCTGCGGACAGGGCCATCCTACGAGCAGTACTTC. This codes for CASSPLRTGPSYEQYF.

In regard to this clonotype: This may come from a read error, since a much larger clone is one base off. The CDR3 is CTSSLTQWNEQFF. In DNA form, the CDR3 reads TGTACCAGCAGCCTCACTCAGTGGAATGAGCAGTTCTTC. The chain has TRBV3-1 and TRBJ2-1; D unclear. Germline CDR1 reads LGHDT; CDR2 reads YNNKEL (reference sequence). The CDR3 sequence is 13 residues long.

This clonotype has a count of ten or more. This chain joins TRBV20-1 and TRBJ2-2; D possibly matches TRBD1 or TRBD2 (7 bases each). The CDR3 runs 15 residues. Germline CDR1 reads DFQATT; CDR2 reads SNEGSKA (reference sequence). Trimming shortened V by 7 bases and J by 3 bases, and 18 bases separated the two germline ends. The CDR3 nucleotides read TGCAGTGTCAGGGGGGGAGAGGGCGACACCGGGGAGCTGTTTTTT. Protein sequence: CSVRGGEGDTGELFF.

This clonotype has ten or more counts. The rearrangement uses TRBV12-3 or TRBV12-4 and TRBJ1-2; 9 bases are a match to TRBD1. The junction had 2 bases not matched to a gene; V was cut back by 5 bases and J by 4 bases. The CDR3 is made up of 13 amino acids. DNA of the CDR3: TGTGCCAGCAGTACGGACAGGGGCTATGGCTACACCTTC. This sequence encodes CASSTDRGYGYTF.

A note on this clonotype: With a much larger clone just one base away, this may be a read error. V and J are TRBV6-5 and TRBJ1-2, with a weak D call TRBD1 (5 bases). CDR1 is MNHEY, CDR2 SVGAGI, per germline. There are 15 residues in the CDR3. The V and J ends lost 0 bases and 6 bases respectively, with 14 bases between them. CDR3 coding DNA: TGTGCCAGCAGTTACTCCCCCCCAGGGATCCATGGCTACACCTTC. Amino acids: CASSYSPPGIHGYTF.

The chain recombines TRBV18 with TRBJ2-7; D gene uncertain. Trimming took 2 bases from V and 5 from J, leaving 13 bases between them. The CDR3 extends over 14 amino acids. Looked up from germline, CDR1 is KGHSH and CDR2 is LQKENI. CDR3 sequence: CASSPDTGVHEQYF. CDR3 DNA sequence: TGTGCCAGCTCACCAGATACGGGTGTTCACGAGCAGTACTTC.

The chain carries TRBV9 and TRBJ2-7; D gene uncertain. There are 14 residues in the CDR3. CDR1 is SGDLS and CDR2 is YYNGEE in the germline V gene. V lost 4 bases and J lost 0, with 11 bases in between. CDR3 in amino acids: CASSFGRSSYEQYF. CDR3 DNA: TGTGCCAGCAGCTTCGGACGGAGCTCCTACGAGCAGTACTTC.

This clonotype was seen repeatedly, ten times or more. DNA for the CDR3: TGTGCCAGCTCACCAGACGCTGGGGCCAACGTCCTGACTTTC. This gives the protein CASSPDAGANVLTF. This chain links TRBV18 with TRBJ2-6; D is unresolved. CDR1 and CDR2 from the germline V gene are KGHSH and LQKENI. The CDR3 sequence is 14 residues long. Trimming cost V 2 bases and J 2 bases, with 4 bases left between them.

In this sample, this clonotype turned up a few times. V gene TRBV27 combines with J gene TRBJ1-2, with D maybe TRBD1 (5 bases). From germline, CDR1 is MNHEY and CDR2 SMNVEV (reference sequence). The V gene lost 4 bases and the J gene lost 7 bases, with 13 bases spanning the gap. This CDR3 has 13 residues. CDR3 in amino acids: CASSYGHQSGYTF. DNA of the CDR3: TGTGCCAGCAGTTACGGACATCAAAGTGGCTACACCTTC.